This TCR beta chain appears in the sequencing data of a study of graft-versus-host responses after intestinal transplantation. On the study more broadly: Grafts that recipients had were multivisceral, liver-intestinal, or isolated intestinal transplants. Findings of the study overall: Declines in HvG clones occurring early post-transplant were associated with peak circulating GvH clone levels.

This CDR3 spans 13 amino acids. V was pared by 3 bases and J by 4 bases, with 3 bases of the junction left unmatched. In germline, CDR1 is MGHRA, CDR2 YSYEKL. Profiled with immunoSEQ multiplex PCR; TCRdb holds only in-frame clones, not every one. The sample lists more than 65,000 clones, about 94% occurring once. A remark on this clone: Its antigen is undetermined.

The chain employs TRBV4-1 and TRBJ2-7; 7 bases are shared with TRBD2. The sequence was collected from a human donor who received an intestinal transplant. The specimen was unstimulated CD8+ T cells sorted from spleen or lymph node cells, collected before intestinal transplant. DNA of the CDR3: TGCGCCAGCAGCCACGGACTAGGGTACGAGCAGTACTTC. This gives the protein CASSHGLGYEQYF.